Below, 20 T cell receptor beta chains from the same sample are listed, as sequenced in a study of response to subunit inactivated influenza vaccine (dated 2018 in TCRdb). Receptors were amplified or captured by RT-PCR. Sequencing used an Illumina HiSeq 2500. In-frame beta chains were kept once TCRdb had trimmed the public reads at Q25 with fastp and called clones with MiXCR. Every entry covers one CDR3 protein and lists the most common genes and DNA from its rows. The sample records 550,000 to 650,000 distinct CDR3 sequences, 10% to 15% of which are singletons. The ten largest clonotypes hold about 10% of the sample. Material: PBMCs from blood, obtained on the day of vaccination. These receptors originate from a man aged 45-65 years who received an inactivated influenza vaccine. Donor details come from another sample of the same person, matched by shared clones.

The chain uses TRBV7-9 and TRBJ1-4; D remains unclear. The germline V gene has CDR1 SEHNR and CDR2 FQNEAQ (reference sequence). The CDR3 is 14 amino acids. The V end was cut by 5 bases, the J end by 3 bases, with 10 bases between. The CDR3 coding sequence is TGTGCCAGCAGCGAGGACGGGCCTAATGAAAAACTGTTTTTT. It yields the protein CASSEDGPNEKLFF.

The table lists this clonotype with a few counts. The V call is TRBV28, the J call TRBJ2-5; D might be TRBD1 (6 bases). CDR3 length: 17 amino acids. Germline CDR1 reads MDHEN; CDR2 reads SYDVKM. V was shortened by 5 bases and J by 2 bases, with 21 bases between the two germline ends. The CDR3 coding sequence is TGTGCCAGCAGTCCAATCCTAAACAGGGAAATGCAAGAGACCCAGTACTTC. The encoded protein is CASSPILNREMQETQYF.

V gene TRBV7-8 combines with J gene TRBJ2-7, with 7 bases identical to TRBD1. The CDR3 is 16 amino acids. J was trimmed by 3 bases and V by 1 base; bases with no gene match: 9. Looked up from germline, CDR1 is SGHVS and CDR2 is FQNEAQ. CDR3 sequence: CASSLEWGQPNYEQYF. The CDR3 DNA sequence: TGTGCCAGCAGCTTAGAGTGGGGACAGCCTAACTACGAGCAGTACTTC.

This clonotype was recorded at least ten times. The chain couples TRBV4-3 to TRBJ1-1; tentative D call: TRBD1 (6 bases). V lost 6 bases and J lost 8, with 22 bases in between. Germline CDR1 reads LGHNA; CDR2 reads YSLEER. CDR3 length: 15 residues. CDR3 in amino acids: CASRLSREPDREAFF. The DNA for the CDR3 is TGCGCCAGCAGATTAAGTCGGGAGCCCGACAGGGAAGCTTTCTTT.

This clonotype was recorded a few times. The genes are TRBV5-1 and TRBJ2-7; 13 nucleotides line up with TRBD2. CDR1 is SGHRS and CDR2 is YFSETQ in the germline V gene. The ends lost 4 bases at V and 3 bases at J; junction bases unmatched: 7. This CDR3 comprises 16 residues. DNA for the CDR3: TGCGCCAGCAGCCCCACACTAGCGGGGGGGTACTACGAGCAGTACTTC. Protein sequence: CASSPTLAGGYYEQYF.

CDR3 coding DNA: TGTGCCAGCTCCGCACCCGAGCGTATGGTCGGTACCGGACAGGGGGGCCAAGAGACCCAGTACTTC. Amino acids: CASSAPERMVGTGQGGQETQYF. The J gene is TRBJ2-5, the V gene TRBV7-6, with 10 positions matching TRBD1. The CDR3 spans 22 residues. V trimming: 8 bases; J trimming: 1 base; junction bases outside the gene matches: 28. The V gene's germline CDR1 is SGHVS and CDR2 FNYEAQ.

The V call is TRBV3-1, the J call TRBJ2-7; TRBD1 matches at 8 bases. There are 15 residues in the CDR3. V shed 3 bases and J 2 bases; nucleotides not matched to a gene: 6. Germline CDR1 reads LGHDT; CDR2 reads YNNKEL (reference sequence). The DNA of the CDR3 is TGTGCCAGCAGCCAGACCGGGACAGGACCCTACGAGCAGTACTTC. Its translation is CASSQTGTGPYEQYF.

There are many counts of this clonotype. This chain joins TRBV27 and TRBJ2-1, with unresolved D. Per the germline V gene, CDR1 is MNHEY and CDR2 is SMNVEV (reference sequence). Trimming stripped 5 bases from V and 0 bases from J, with 14 bases between. This CDR3 is 16 amino acids long. The CDR3 coding sequence is TGTGCCAGCAGTAAAATACGCGCGGCCTCCTACAATGAGCAGTTCTTC. Translation: CASSKIRAASYNEQFF.

This chain links TRBV6-2 or TRBV6-3 with TRBJ2-3; D is possibly TRBD2 (5 bases). CDR1 MNHEY and CDR2 SVGEGT come from the germline V gene. This CDR3 has 16 amino acids. The V end lost 4 bases, the J end lost 0 bases, and 14 bases lay between the germline ends. This CDR3 is CASSSPLASSTDTQYF. The CDR3 bases are TGTGCCAGCAGTTCCCCCTTAGCGTCTAGCACAGATACGCAGTATTTT.

This clonotype was observed a few times. The V gene is TRBV7-9, the J gene TRBJ2-5, with D perhaps TRBD2 (5 bases). The CDR3 runs 14 residues. The germline V gene encodes CDR1 SEHNR and CDR2 FQNEAQ (reference sequence). The germline V and J ends were trimmed by 5 bases and 1 base, with 11 bases remaining between them. CDR3 sequence reads: CASSPRLAQETQYF. The DNA for the CDR3 is TGTGCCAGCAGCCCCCGGCTAGCCCAAGAGACCCAGTACTTC.

This clonotype turned up a few times. The chain has TRBV7-2 and TRBJ2-1; D is perhaps TRBD1 or TRBD2 (6 bases each). CDR3 size: 13 residues. The germline V and J ends were trimmed by 4 bases and 10 bases, with 14 bases remaining between them. The germline CDR1 and CDR2 sequences are SGHTA and FQGNSA. CDR3 DNA: TGTGCCAGCAGCTCATCCCGGGGGACAGAGCAGTTCTTC. Its protein is CASSSSRGTEQFF.

V and J are TRBV12-3 or TRBV12-4 and TRBJ1-5, with 8 bases that match TRBD1. There are 17 residues in the CDR3. V gave up 1 base and J gave up 6 bases; unmatched junction bases: 11. CDR3 protein: CASSLGQGRTWGQPQHF. CDR3 nucleotide sequence: TGTGCCAGCAGTTTAGGACAGGGGAGGACTTGGGGTCAGCCCCAGCATTTT.

With respect to this clonotype: One junction end does not reproduce the germline sequence, and a read error may be involved. This chain connects TRBV19 to TRBJ1-5, with 11 bases lining up with TRBD1. Germline V CDR1 and CDR2: LNHDA, SQIVND (reference sequence). CDR3 length equals 18 residues. CDR3 bases: TGTGCCAGTAGTCCGGACAGGGGGCGCCTCCTTAGCAGTCAGCCCCAGCATTTT. Its translation is CASSPDRGRLLSSQPQHF.

V gene TRBV25-1 combines with J gene TRBJ2-5; TRBD1 is a possible D gene (5 bases). The CDR3 runs to 15 residues. Germline V gene sequence: CDR1 MGHDK, CDR2 SYGVNS. V lost 1 base and J 1 base, leaving 10 bases between the germline ends. The DNA for the CDR3 is TGTGCCAGCAGTGAATTCTCAGGGATCCAAGAGACCCAGTACTTC. Translation: CASSEFSGIQETQYF.

The chain combines TRBV7-6 with TRBJ2-1; 11 nucleotides line up with TRBD2. This CDR3 contains 14 residues. CDR1 is SGHVS and CDR2 is FNYEAQ in the germline V gene. The trim removed 5 bases at V and 9 bases at J, leaving 6 bases unmatched. In nucleotides, the CDR3 is TGTGCCAGCAGCCCCTATAGCGGGAGGGCTGAGCAGTTCTTC. Its protein is CASSPYSGRAEQFF.

Many counts were recorded for this clonotype. For the CDR3, the DNA is TGTGCCAGCACTGGCTTGGGGGGGTCAGCCTACAATGAGCAGTTCTTC. Its protein is CASTGLGGSAYNEQFF. This sequence joins TRBV6-1 and TRBJ2-1; TRBD2 aligns across 7 bases. V dropped 7 bases and J dropped 2; count of bases not matched to a gene: 11. Germline V lookup: CDR1 MNHNS, CDR2 SASEGT. The CDR3 length is 16 residues.

This clonotype was detected a few times. The chain joins TRBV12-3 or TRBV12-4 to TRBJ1-5; a weak D match, TRBD1 (5 bases). There are 12 residues in the CDR3. Trimming removed 3 bases at V and 7 bases at J, with 7 bases between. DNA of the CDR3: TGTGCCAGCAGTTTGCGACAGCAGCCCCAGCATTTT. This encodes CASSLRQQPQHF.

The chain couples TRBV28 to TRBJ1-6, with 8 bases that match TRBD1. Trimming took 3 bases from V and 3 from J; bases not matched to a gene: 7. CDR1 is MDHEN, CDR2 SYDVKM, per germline. The CDR3 has 17 residues. Here the CDR3 reads CASSLASGQGYNSPLHF. The CDR3 DNA reads TGTGCCAGCAGTTTGGCTTCAGGACAGGGCTATAATTCACCCCTCCACTTT.

At least ten counts were recorded for this clonotype. The chain couples TRBV15 to TRBJ2-1, with TRBD1 identical over 9 bases. This CDR3 has 16 residues. The V gene's germline CDR1 is LNHNV and CDR2 YYDKDF (reference sequence). J gave up 3 bases and V 3 bases, and 6 bases lay outside the gene matches. The CDR3 sequence: CATSRGTGRLYNEQFF. In nucleotides, the CDR3 is TGTGCCACCAGCAGGGGGACAGGGAGACTCTACAATGAGCAGTTCTTC.

The chain recombines TRBV6-1 with TRBJ2-1; perhaps TRBD2 as D (6 bases). CDR1 and CDR2 from the germline V gene are MNHNS and SASEGT. The CDR3 spans 18 residues. V was pared by 0 bases and J by 6 bases, with 21 bases between. This chain's CDR3 is CASSEARFIGSGVNEQFF. CDR3 in DNA: TGTGCCAGCAGTGAAGCGCGTTTCATCGGGAGCGGCGTCAATGAGCAGTTCTTC.